This T cell receptor beta chain was documented in a study of beta chain features in type 1 diabetes. What was sequenced were expressed TCRB transcripts, since all of the isolated RNA had been reverse transcribed. Repertoires were generated with immunoSEQ multiplex PCR, while TCRdb's copy carries only in-frame clones and drops some. This table has under 350,000 clones, 8% appearing once. This clone was detected a few times. From germline, CDR1 is SGHNT and CDR2 YYREEE (reference sequence). Trimming at V came to 4 bases and at J to 4 bases, leaving 8 bases not matched to a gene. This CDR3 spans 15 amino acids.

Sequenced material: central memory CD4+ T cells from blood. The sequence was obtained from a young woman in good health. The rearrangement links TRBV5-4 to TRBJ1-2; the match to TRBD1 covers 9 bases. The CDR3 loop is CASSTGQGRSYGYTF. The CDR3 nucleotides read TGTGCCAGCAGCACCGGACAGGGGCGATCCTATGGCTACACCTTC. Looking up the rest from reference TRBV5-4 and TRBJ1-2 gives the full variable domain: ETGVTQSPTHLIKTRGQQVTLRCSSQSGHNTVSWYQQALGQGPQFIFQYYREEENGRGNFPPRFSGLQFPNYSSELNVNALELDDSALYLCASSTGQGRSYGYTFGSGTRLTVV.